This TCR beta chain was captured by sequencing in a study of lymphopenia after photon versus proton radiotherapy. The repertoire was sequenced with immunoSEQ multiplex PCR; TCRdb's copy has only in-frame clones and lacks some. In the table there are approximately 45,000 clones, about 85% of which are singletons. Of note for this clone: As yet, its antigen is unknown.

Points from the study as a whole: After the lymphocyte nadir, photon-treated repertoires showed oligoclonal expansion, especially of CD8+ Temra cells. A bigger post-nadir fall in TCR diversity correlated inversely with survival time in deceased patients. Only patients who died were analyzed for survival; proton advantage is unproven. Photon-treated patients lost naive T cells and TCR diversity; proton-treated stayed stable.

Germline CDR1 is SGHNT and CDR2 is YYREEE (reference sequence). Between the trimmed V and J ends, which lost 3 bases and 0 bases, there was a span of 12 bases. The CDR3 has 15 residues. This chain connects TRBV5-4 to TRBJ1-2; TRBD1 might be the D (6 bases). This clonotype originated in a man aged 40-50 years with gastric cancer. The material was peripheral blood, obtained from a patient treated with photon-based radiotherapy. The CDR3 spells CASSSPGGPNYGYTF. For the CDR3, the DNA is TGTGCCAGCAGCTCTCCCGGGGGGCCTAACTATGGCTACACCTTC.